These 15 T cell receptor beta chains were all obtained from the same sample, sequenced in a study of identical twins. One entry per CDR3 protein, called by TCRdb with MiXCR from the 5' RACE reads. The repertoire holds 230,000 or so distinct CDR3 sequences, about 9% seen once, with 3% in the top ten. The same specimen was also included in a second study, on yellow fever vaccine responses in identical twins.

The specimen was CD8+ T cells sorted from blood. The origin of the receptors is a woman aged 18 to 35 in good health.

This clonotype turned up a few times. This sequence joins TRBV7-9 and TRBJ2-2; the D is unclear. CDR3 length: 16 amino acids. Between the trimmed V and J ends, which lost 5 bases and 6 bases, there was a span of 19 bases. The germline V gene has CDR1 SEHNR and CDR2 FQNEAQ (reference sequence). CDR3 region: CASSPTLTERSGELFF. The CDR3 region has the DNA TGTGCCAGCAGCCCCACTCTCACCGAGAGGTCCGGGGAGCTGTTTTTT.

This clonotype was picked up a small number of times. The V and J genes are TRBV6-2 or TRBV6-3 and TRBJ2-1; D might be TRBD1 (6 bases). Trimming removed 1 base at V and 0 bases at J, with 13 bases between. Looked up from germline, CDR1 is MNHEY and CDR2 is SVGEGT. This CDR3 contains 17 residues. DNA of the CDR3: TGTGCCAGCAGTTACTTAAGGGGGTCCATCTCCTACAATGAGCAGTTCTTC. Amino acid sequence: CASSYLRGSISYNEQFF.

The chain is built from TRBV29-1 and TRBJ2-1; TRBD2 matches 8 bases. CDR3 length: 16 residues. J was trimmed by 0 bases and V by 2 bases; bases with no gene match: 6. In germline, CDR1 is SQVTM, CDR2 ANQGSEA. This chain's CDR3 is CSVELWSGGSYNEQFF. The CDR3 DNA sequence: TGCAGCGTTGAATTATGGAGCGGGGGCTCCTACAATGAGCAGTTCTTC.

This clonotype came up many times. The genes are TRBV5-6 and TRBJ2-7; 7 bases map to TRBD1. The CDR3 is made up of 15 amino acids. J gave up 0 bases and V 3 bases, and 6 bases lay outside the gene matches. Germline CDR1 and CDR2: SGHDT and YYEEEE. In nucleotides, the CDR3 is TGTGCCAGCAGCTCCCGGGACAGTGTCTCCTACGAGCAGTACTTC. Protein product: CASSSRDSVSYEQYF.

This clonotype was seen many times. The CDR3: CASSPGNTDTQYF. For the CDR3, the DNA is TGTGCCAGCAGTCCAGGGAACACAGATACGCAGTATTTT. The chain carries TRBV6-4 and TRBJ2-3; TRBD1 might be the D (5 bases). In germline, CDR1 is MRHNA, CDR2 SNTAGT. This CDR3 region has 13 residues. Trimming left V 5 bases short and J 2 bases short, with 8 bases between.

Only a few counts were recorded for this clonotype. This chain links TRBV14 with TRBJ1-1, with a tentative D call TRBD1 (5 bases). The CDR3 is made up of 15 amino acids. Germline loops: CDR1 SGHDN, CDR2 FVKESK. V lost 0 bases and J lost 6, with 14 bases in between. CDR3 sequence: CASSQDWGPIAEAFF. CDR3 bases: TGTGCCAGCAGCCAAGATTGGGGCCCTATCGCTGAAGCTTTCTTT.

This clonotype was seen a handful of times. J is TRBJ1-1 and V is TRBV7-9, with no clear D. The CDR3 loop spans 13 amino acids. CDR1 is SEHNR and CDR2 is FQNEAQ in the germline V gene (reference sequence). Between the trimmed V and J ends, which lost 2 bases and 3 bases, there was a span of 7 bases. CDR3 sequence (DNA): TGTGCCAGCAGCTTAAGTGAGTACACTGAAGCTTTCTTT. Protein sequence: CASSLSEYTEAFF.

The sample holds many counts of this clonotype. The chain employs TRBV2 and TRBJ1-2; D may be TRBD1 (5 bases). Germline CDR1 SNHLY, CDR2 FYNNEI. This CDR3 is 12 amino acids long. V gave up 6 bases and J gave up 8 bases, with 13 bases separating them. The CDR3 spells CASSTGDGGYTF. CDR3 coding DNA: TGTGCCAGCAGCACAGGAGACGGGGGCTACACCTTC.

This clonotype was counted ten times or more. The chain carries TRBV10-3 and TRBJ2-7; either TRBD1 or TRBD2 may fit D (6 bases each). The CDR3 is 16 amino acids. V was pared by 4 bases and J by 1 base, with 17 bases between. CDR1 and CDR2 from the germline V gene are ENHRY and SYGVKD. The CDR3 coding sequence is TGTGCCATCAGTGTCCTTGAGGGGGGTTCGTCCTACGAGCAGTACTTC. The encoded protein is CAISVLEGGSSYEQYF.

This clonotype was detected ten times or more. This sequence joins TRBV4-3 and TRBJ2-3; possibly TRBD2 for D (6 bases). The germline gives CDR1 LGHNA, CDR2 YSLEER. The CDR3 covers 15 residues. With 1 base removed from V and 4 bases from J, the gap between germline ends came to 12 bases. CDR3 sequence: CASSQVLGSADTQYF. CDR3 nucleotides: TGCGCCAGCAGCCAAGTGCTCGGGAGCGCAGATACGCAGTATTTT.

This clonotype occurred a few times. V and J are TRBV7-9 and TRBJ1-1; D is unresolved. Trimming removed 2 bases from V and 0 bases from J, with 10 bases in between. Looked up from germline, CDR1 is SEHNR and CDR2 is FQNEAQ (reference sequence). The CDR3 length is 15 residues. Here the CDR3 reads CASSLLEPVNTEAFF. The CDR3 nucleotides read TGTGCCAGCAGCTTATTGGAGCCGGTGAACACTGAAGCTTTCTTT.

This clonotype was seen ten or more times. The V call is TRBV9, the J call TRBJ2-7; D possibly corresponds to TRBD1 (8 bases). The CDR3 length is 16 residues. The germline V gene encodes CDR1 SGDLS and CDR2 YYNGEE. The V end was cut by 0 bases, the J end by 2 bases, with 15 bases between. CDR3 in amino acids: CASSVGTGSGTYEQYF. The CDR3, as DNA: TGTGCCAGCAGCGTAGGGACAGGGAGCGGGACCTACGAGCAGTACTTC.

The chain combines TRBV28 with TRBJ2-7; tentatively, D is TRBD2 (5 bases). V was clipped by 3 bases and J by 7 bases, with 13 bases between them. Germline V gene lookup returns CDR1 MDHEN and CDR2 SYDVKM. CDR3 length: 13 amino acids. CDR3 in amino acids: CASSFFRGVEQYF. Here the CDR3 DNA reads TGTGCCAGCAGTTTTTTTCGGGGAGTTGAGCAGTACTTC.

This clonotype was seen repeatedly, ten times or more. The V and J genes are TRBV5-5 and TRBJ1-1; no firm D call. Trimming removed 1 base from V and 1 base from J, with 8 bases in between. This CDR3 contains 14 residues. CDR1 is SGHKS, CDR2 YYEKEE, per germline (reference sequence). The CDR3 DNA follows: TGTGCCAGCAGCTTGAGGGTGTCGAACACTGAAGCTTTCTTT. Amino acids: CASSLRVSNTEAFF.

This clonotype was recorded at least ten times. This chain uses TRBV4-3 with TRBJ2-3, with 13 bases lining up with TRBD2. The CDR3 consists of 17 residues. Per the germline V gene, CDR1 is LGHNA and CDR2 is YSLEER. V was pared by 4 bases and J by 4 bases, with 8 bases of the junction left unmatched. CDR3 loop: CASSLSPLAGGADTQYF. The DNA for the CDR3 is TGCGCCAGCAGCCTGAGCCCACTAGCGGGAGGGGCAGATACGCAGTATTTT.